One and the same sample provided the 30 T cell receptor beta chains below, sequenced in a study of cytomegalovirus exposure and HLA in healthy donors. With 60 Vbeta and 13 Jbeta primers, the PCR was carried out. The protocol was immunoSEQ multiplex PCR, while the TCRdb copy is restricted to in-frame clones and leaves out a portion. The sample includes roughly 100,000 clones, 60% to 85% of them seen just once. Sequencing input: PBMCs. These receptors all come from a woman aged 40 to 50 in good health and CMV-seropositive.

This clone was seen once. The chain carries TRBV6-1 and TRBJ2-1; 13 nucleotides match TRBD2. V was pared by 11 bases and J by 10 bases, with 8 bases of the junction left unmatched. Germline CDR1 reads MNHNS; CDR2 reads SASEGT. This CDR3 is 13 amino acids long. In DNA form, the CDR3 reads TGTGCCGGGGGACTAGCGGGACGGGAGGAGCAGTTCTTC. As protein: CAGGLAGREEQFF.

The chain couples TRBV7-9 to TRBJ1-2; D is undetermined. This CDR3 contains 13 residues. Germline CDR1 SEHNR, CDR2 FQNEAQ (reference sequence). Trimming took off 2 bases at V and 7 bases at J, with 11 bases between the two ends. CDR3 amino acids: CASSLFSSAGYTF. For the CDR3, the DNA is TGTGCCAGCAGCTTATTCAGTTCTGCTGGCTACACCTTC.

The chain has TRBV5-1 and TRBJ1-1; 8 positions agree with TRBD1. The length of the CDR3 is 15 residues. V was pared by 3 bases and J by 6 bases, with 10 bases of the junction left unmatched. Germline V lookup: CDR1 SGHRS, CDR2 YFSETQ. The CDR3 DNA follows: TGCGCCAGCAGCTGGAGCCAGGGGGCTAGCGCTGAAGCTTTCTTT. It is translated as CASSWSQGASAEAFF.

The genes are TRBV11-1 and TRBJ2-7, with D hard to call. Germline-derived CDR1 and CDR2 are SGHAT and FQDESV (reference sequence). V was clipped by 6 bases and J by 0 bases, with 9 bases between them. The CDR3 runs to 13 residues. The CDR3 sequence is CASRPVDSYEQYF. For the CDR3, the DNA is TGTGCCAGCAGACCGGTAGACTCCTACGAGCAGTACTTC.

This clone was observed once. The CDR3 nucleotides read TGTGCCAGCTCACCACTTCTGTCGGGGGGCCTGAACACTGAAGCTTTCTTT. The encoded protein is CASSPLLSGGLNTEAFF. This chain joins TRBV18 and TRBJ1-1; D possibly corresponds to TRBD1 (6 bases). Germline CDR1 reads KGHSH; CDR2 reads LQKENI. Trimming took 1 base from V and 0 from J, leaving 15 bases between them. The CDR3 has 17 amino acids.

This rearrangement joins TRBV9 to TRBJ2-3, with D unresolved. Per the germline V gene, CDR1 is SGDLS and CDR2 is YYNGEE. V dropped 4 bases and J dropped 5 bases, with 11 bases sitting between them. This CDR3 is 13 amino acids long. CDR3 coding DNA: TGTGCCAGCAGCTTCGGAGTCGGAGATACGCAGTATTTT. As protein: CASSFGVGDTQYF.

This chain connects TRBV7-2 to TRBJ1-1; D may be TRBD1 (6 bases). CDR3 length equals 13 residues. CDR1 SGHTA and CDR2 FQGNSA come from the germline V gene. Trimming shortened V by 5 bases and J by 3 bases, and 10 bases separated the two germline ends. CDR3 loop: CASSRQADTEAFF. The CDR3 DNA sequence: TGTGCCAGCAGCCGACAGGCGGACACTGAAGCTTTCTTT.

This clone was seen only a few times. The gene calls are TRBV28 and TRBJ1-1, with 10 bases fitting TRBD1. Germline values: CDR1 MDHEN, CDR2 SYDVKM. This CDR3 has 15 residues. V was clipped by 4 bases and J by 11 bases; unmatched bases: 13. The CDR3 here is CASSYTGTGVTWAFF. CDR3 DNA sequence: TGTGCCAGCAGTTATACCGGGACAGGGGTCACTTGGGCTTTCTTT.

This clone was found once. The chain is built from TRBV4-2 and TRBJ1-1; the match to TRBD1 covers 9 bases. From germline, CDR1 is LGHNA and CDR2 YNFKEQ. The CDR3 has 16 residues. V lost 8 bases, J lost 0 bases, and 10 bases stayed unmatched. CDR3 loop: CASLGGTGLVNTEAFF. The CDR3 DNA reads TGTGCCAGCCTCGGGGGGACAGGGTTGGTGAACACTGAAGCTTTCTTT.

This clone came up once. The chain joins TRBV5-1 to TRBJ1-4, with 7 nucleotides matching TRBD1. This CDR3 comprises 15 residues. After removal of 0 bases from V and 7 bases from J, the junction contained 6 bases not matched to a gene. Germline V gene lookup returns CDR1 SGHRS and CDR2 YFSETQ. The CDR3 reads CASSLDRGVSEKLFF. DNA of the CDR3: TGCGCCAGCAGCTTGGACAGGGGAGTAAGTGAAAAACTGTTTTTT.

This clone was counted once. The rearrangement uses TRBV4-2 and TRBJ1-2; 9 nucleotides align to TRBD1. V dropped 2 bases and J dropped 5; count of bases not matched to a gene: 9. Germline assignment: CDR1 LGHNA and CDR2 YNFKEQ. CDR3 size: 16 residues. The CDR3 nucleotides read TGTGCCAGCAGCCAAACTACCACCGGGACAGGGTATGGCTACACCTTC. The encoded protein is CASSQTTTGTGYGYTF.

V usage is TRBV7-9 and J usage is TRBJ2-5; the match to TRBD2 covers 14 bases. V was clipped by 5 bases and J by 6 bases; unmatched bases: 5. CDR1 and CDR2 (germline): SEHNR, FQNEAQ (reference sequence). This CDR3 is built from 15 residues. The CDR3, as DNA: TGTGCCAGCAGCAGAGGGACTAGCGGGAGAAAGACCCAGTACTTC. Translating gives CASSRGTSGRKTQYF.

In the case of this clone: One end of the junction varies from germline; a read error may be responsible. The chain uses TRBV11-2 and TRBJ2-2, with TRBD2 matching over 8 bases. The germline V gene has CDR1 SGHAT and CDR2 FQNNGV. CDR3 length: 13 residues. The CDR3 here is CASSSDFRGGLFF. The CDR3 DNA reads TGTGCCAGCAGCTCCGACTTCCGGGGGGGGCTGTTTTTT.

As DNA, the CDR3 is TGCGCCAGCAGCTTGGACACCAGTAGCAATCAGCCCCAGCATTTT. It is translated as CASSLDTSSNQPQHF. The genes are TRBV5-1 and TRBJ1-5; no reliable D call. V shed 0 bases and J shed 0 bases, with 7 bases lying between them. This CDR3 is built from 15 residues. The V gene's germline CDR1 is SGHRS and CDR2 YFSETQ.

The chain links TRBV10-3 to TRBJ2-2, with TRBD1 as a possible D gene (5 bases). The ends were cut back, 8 bases at V and 5 bases at J, with 18 bases in the middle. Germline values: CDR1 ENHRY, CDR2 SYGVKD. CDR3 length: 15 residues. The CDR3: CAIRLTMGPTGELFF. The CDR3 DNA reads as TGTGCCATCCGTCTCACGATGGGGCCGACCGGGGAGCTGTTTTTT.

V is TRBV2 and J is TRBJ2-5, with a possible D match to TRBD1 (6 bases). Germline CDR1 and CDR2: SNHLY and FYNNEI. V lost 5 bases to trimming and J lost 0 bases, with 10 bases between them. The length of the CDR3 is 14 residues. The CDR3 spells CASSPGEYQETQYF. CDR3 nucleotide sequence: TGTGCCAGCAGTCCAGGGGAGTACCAAGAGACCCAGTACTTC.

V usage is TRBV25-1 and J usage is TRBJ2-7; no clear D gene. The ends were cut back, 6 bases at V and 4 bases at J, with 16 bases in the middle. The CDR3 has 14 residues. Germline-derived CDR1 and CDR2 are MGHDK and SYGVNS. CDR3 DNA: TGTGCCAGCAGCCACCCGGGTTCCGTTTACGAGCAGTACTTC. Translated: CASSHPGSVYEQYF.

J is TRBJ2-3 and V is TRBV5-4; D perhaps matches TRBD1 (6 bases). The CDR3 spans 14 residues. Germline V lookup: CDR1 SGHNT, CDR2 YYREEE (reference sequence). The V and J ends lost 5 bases and 0 bases respectively, with 10 bases between them. CDR3 nucleotides: TGTGCCAGCAGGGGGGACATTAGCACAGATACGCAGTATTTT. Translated: CASRGDISTDTQYF.

This clone was seen a few times. The chain has TRBV7-2 and TRBJ1-5; the D is unclear. CDR3 size: 13 residues. Trimming took 1 base from V and 4 from J, leaving 5 bases between them. CDR1 and CDR2 (germline): SGHTA, FQGNSA. CDR3 amino acids: CASSLGRNQPQHF. As DNA, the CDR3 is TGTGCCAGCAGCTTAGGGAGGAATCAGCCCCAGCATTTT.

The chain links TRBV7-3 to TRBJ2-3; the match to TRBD2 covers 8 bases. This CDR3 comprises 16 residues. Germline CDR1 and CDR2: SGHTA and FQGTGA. The V segment lost 0 bases and the J segment 1 base; nucleotides outside the gene matches: 3. CDR3 region: CASSLTRGLGTDTQYF. The CDR3 DNA is TGTGCCAGCAGCTTAACGCGGGGACTAGGCACAGATACGCAGTATTTT.

This chain uses TRBV19 with TRBJ2-1; D may be TRBD2 (6 bases). V was pared by 3 bases and J by 4 bases, with 13 bases between. CDR1 and CDR2 from the germline V gene are LNHDA and SQIVND (reference sequence). The CDR3 has 15 amino acids. This chain's CDR3 is CASSIVAEGYNEQFF. The DNA for the CDR3 is TGTGCCAGTAGTATCGTGGCGGAGGGGTACAATGAGCAGTTCTTC.

There are a few counts of this clone. The V and J genes are TRBV2 and TRBJ2-3; maybe TRBD2 (5 bases). Germline CDR1 reads SNHLY; CDR2 reads FYNNEI. This CDR3 has 16 residues. Between the trimmed V and J ends, which lost 4 bases and 2 bases, there was a span of 16 bases. The CDR3: CASSGTGNSATDTQYF. The CDR3 bases are TGTGCCAGCAGTGGGACTGGCAACTCAGCCACAGATACGCAGTATTTT.

This clone has just a few counts. The chain employs TRBV4-3 and TRBJ1-4; 12 bases are a match to TRBD1. The CDR3 contains 19 residues. Germline-derived CDR1 and CDR2 are LGHNA and YSLEER. The J segment lost 8 bases and the V segment lost 3 bases, leaving 16 bases of the junction unmatched. This CDR3 is CASSQGSGTGGRMGEKLFF. In nucleotides, the CDR3 is TGCGCCAGCAGCCAGGGGTCCGGGACAGGGGGCAGGATGGGGGAAAAACTGTTTTTT.

Remarks on this clone: An end of the junction does not agree with germline; a read error may underlie this. The chain uses TRBV27 and TRBJ2-6; a possible D gene is TRBD2 (7 bases). CDR1 and CDR2 from the germline V gene are MNHEY and SMNVEV (reference sequence). This CDR3 spans 15 amino acids. The CDR3 loop reads CASSLGGPGANGLTF. The CDR3 DNA reads TGTGCCAGCAGTTTGGGGGGGCCTGGGGCCAACGGCCTGACTTTC.

This chain connects TRBV5-1 to TRBJ2-7, with 8 bases lining up with TRBD1. J was trimmed by 3 bases and V by 2 bases; bases with no gene match: 7. CDR1 and CDR2 from the germline V gene are SGHRS and YFSETQ. The CDR3 extends over 15 amino acids. The CDR3, as DNA: TGCGCCAGCAGCTTCTCTTTACAGGGGGACTACGAGCAGTACTTC. Translation: CASSFSLQGDYEQYF.

The V gene is TRBV19, the J gene TRBJ1-3, with D uncertain. V lost 5 bases and J 6 bases, leaving 8 bases between the germline ends. Germline V gives CDR1 LNHDA, CDR2 SQIVND (reference sequence). The length of the CDR3 is 12 residues. CDR3 sequence (DNA): TGTGCCAGTAGTTTCGGACTAAACACCATATATTTT. Translating gives CASSFGLNTIYF.

As for this clone: The germline gene is not matched at one end of the junction; a read error may be the cause. This rearrangement joins TRBV7-9 to TRBJ2-1, with a weak D call TRBD1 (6 bases). Germline V gene lookup returns CDR1 SEHNR and CDR2 FQNEAQ (reference sequence). The CDR3 is 15 amino acids. CDR3 bases: TGTTCCAGTAGAGGGGGACGTCTGACCTACAATGAGCAGTTCTTC. This encodes CSSRGGRLTYNEQFF.

The chain is built from TRBV28 and TRBJ2-7, with 7 bases identical to TRBD1. The CDR3 extends over 12 amino acids. The germline V gene encodes CDR1 MDHEN and CDR2 SYDVKM. The CDR3 loop reads CSSTGSLYEQYF. In DNA, the CDR3 is TGTTCCTCGACAGGGTCTCTCTACGAGCAGTACTTC.

Comments on this clone: One end of the junction fails to match germline, which may point to a read error. This chain joins TRBV6-5 and TRBJ1-4; 8 bases are shared with TRBD1. CDR3 size: 15 residues. In germline, CDR1 is MNHEY, CDR2 SVGAGI. CDR3 protein: CASSHPPGGEEKLFF. The CDR3 nucleotides read TGTGCCAGCAGCCACCCTCCAGGGGGCGAGGAAAAACTGTTTTTC.

The chain recombines TRBV7-2 with TRBJ2-1, with 8 bases aligning to TRBD2. J was trimmed by 1 base and V by 6 bases; bases with no gene match: 8. There are 16 residues in the CDR3. CDR1 is SGHTA and CDR2 is FQGNSA in the germline V gene. The CDR3: CASSGAGTRSYNEQFF. In nucleotides, the CDR3 is TGTGCCAGCAGTGGGGCCGGGACTAGGTCCTACAATGAGCAGTTCTTC.